Below are 7 T cell receptor beta chains sequenced from a single sample in a study of siplizumab effects on memory and regulatory T cells. Using immunoSEQ multiplex PCR, the repertoire was profiled, and TCRdb retains in-frame clones only, with some absent. The table shows fewer than 120,000 clones, with 92% occurring only once. The sample taken for sequencing was CD4+ T cells sorted from blood. The receptors were sampled from a human donor in good health.

As for this clone: The sample holds other DNA sequences that translate to the same CDR3. The chain links TRBV6-5 to TRBJ1-1, with 7 bases that match TRBD1. V was pared by 0 bases and J by 5 bases, with 0 bases of the junction left unmatched. The CDR3 is 13 amino acids. Per germline, CDR1 MNHEY and CDR2 SVGAGI. CDR3 sequence: CASSYSTGTEAFF. The CDR3 nucleotides read TGTGCCAGCAGTTACTCGACAGGGACTGAAGCTTTCTTT.

The chain recombines TRBV7-9 with TRBJ2-1; the match to TRBD1 covers 7 bases. V was pared by 5 bases and J by 6 bases, with 10 bases of the junction left unmatched. The CDR3 is 15 residues long. Germline V lookup: CDR1 SEHNR, CDR2 FQNEAQ (reference sequence). DNA for the CDR3: TGTGCCAGCAGCCCCGGGACAGTCACCCTCAATGAGCAGTTCTTC. Amino acid sequence: CASSPGTVTLNEQFF. Combining the CDR3 with reference TRBV7-9 and TRBJ2-1 gives the whole variable domain DTGVSQNPRHKITKRGQNVTFRCDPISEHNRLYWYRQTLGQGPEFLTYFQNEAQLEKSRLLSDRFSAERPKGSFSTLEIQRTEQGDSAMYLCASSPGTVTLNEQFFGPGTRLTVL.

This chain uses TRBV5-4 with TRBJ1-1; D possibly corresponds to TRBD1 (5 bases). Germline V gene lookup returns CDR1 SGHNT and CDR2 YYREEE (reference sequence). V was cut by 3 bases and J by 1 base, with 13 bases left in between. The CDR3 has 15 amino acids. Here the CDR3 reads CASSSAEGSNTEAFF. DNA for the CDR3: TGTGCCAGCAGCTCCGCCGAGGGGTCGAACACTGAAGCTTTCTTT. Using reference TRBV5-4 and TRBJ1-1 for the parts outside the CDR3, the full variable domain is ETGVTQSPTHLIKTRGQQVTLRCSSQSGHNTVSWYQQALGQGPQFIFQYYREEENGRGNFPPRFSGLQFPNYSSELNVNALELDDSALYLCASSSAEGSNTEAFFGQGTRLTVV.

In its sample, this clone was seen a few times. The V gene is TRBV7-2, the J gene TRBJ1-2; 9 bases are a match to TRBD1. Germline V gene data show CDR1 as SGHTA and CDR2 as FQGNSA. This CDR3 is built from 15 residues. V lost 1 base to trimming and J lost 2 bases; unmatched junction nucleotides: 2. CDR3: CASSLGGQGNYGYTF. Here the CDR3 DNA reads TGTGCCAGCAGCTTAGGAGGACAGGGGAACTATGGCTACACCTTC.

This clone was seen a few times. V and J are TRBV7-9 and TRBJ1-6; D ambiguous. Germline V gene lookup returns CDR1 SEHNR and CDR2 FQNEAQ (reference sequence). V was clipped by 1 base and J by 7 bases, with 8 bases between them. The CDR3 runs 14 residues. This CDR3 reads CASSLGSWNSPLHF. Written as DNA, the CDR3 is TGTGCCAGCAGCTTAGGGTCTTGGAATTCACCCCTCCACTTT.

This clone was detected only once. The chain couples TRBV6-6 to TRBJ2-3; a possible D gene is TRBD2 (5 bases). The V end lost 4 bases, the J end lost 0 bases, and 11 bases lay between the germline ends. CDR3 length: 15 residues. The germline V gene encodes CDR1 MNHNY and CDR2 SVGAGI (reference sequence). CDR3 nucleotide sequence: TGTGCCAGCAGTTGGTCAAGGACTAGCACAGATACGCAGTATTTT. Translation gives CASSWSRTSTDTQYF.

The chain is built from TRBV29-1 and TRBJ1-1; possibly TRBD1 for D (5 bases). Deletions cut 7 bases from V and 6 bases from J, with 12 bases between. CDR1 SQVTM and CDR2 ANQGSEA come from the germline V gene. This CDR3 spans 11 amino acids. The CDR3 DNA is TGCAGCGCTGCTCGGGGACCTGAAGCTTTCTTT. Protein: CSAARGPEAFF.